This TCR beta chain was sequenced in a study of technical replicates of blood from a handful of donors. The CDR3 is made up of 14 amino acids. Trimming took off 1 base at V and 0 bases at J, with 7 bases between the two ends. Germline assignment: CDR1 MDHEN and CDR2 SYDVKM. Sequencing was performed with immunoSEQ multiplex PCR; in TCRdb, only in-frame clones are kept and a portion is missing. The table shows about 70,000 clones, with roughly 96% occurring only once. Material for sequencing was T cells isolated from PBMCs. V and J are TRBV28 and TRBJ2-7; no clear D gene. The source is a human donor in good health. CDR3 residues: CASSLLPSSYEQYF. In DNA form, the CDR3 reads TGTGCCAGCAGTTTATTGCCGAGCTCCTACGAGCAGTACTTC.